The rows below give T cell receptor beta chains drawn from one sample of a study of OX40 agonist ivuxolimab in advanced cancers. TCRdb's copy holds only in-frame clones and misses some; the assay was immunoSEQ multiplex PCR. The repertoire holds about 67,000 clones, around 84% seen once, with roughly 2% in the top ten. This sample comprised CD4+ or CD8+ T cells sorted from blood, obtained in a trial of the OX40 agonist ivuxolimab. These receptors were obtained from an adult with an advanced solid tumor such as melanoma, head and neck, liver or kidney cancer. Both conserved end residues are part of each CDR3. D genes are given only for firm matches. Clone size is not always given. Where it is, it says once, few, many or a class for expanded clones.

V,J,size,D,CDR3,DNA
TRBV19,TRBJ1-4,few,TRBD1,CATRKGADEKLFF,TGTGCCACTAGAAAGGGGGCGGATGAAAAACTGTTTTTT
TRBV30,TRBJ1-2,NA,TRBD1,CAWSLGGDYGYTF,TGTGCCTGGAGCTTAGGGGGCGACTATGGCTACACCTTC
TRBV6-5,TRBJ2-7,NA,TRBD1,CASSSTGGGSYEQYF,TGTGCCAGCAGCAGCACAGGGGGAGGATCCTACGAGCAGTACTTC
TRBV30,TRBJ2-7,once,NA,CAWSYSYEQYF,TGTGCCTGGAGCTACAGCTACGAGCAGTACTTC
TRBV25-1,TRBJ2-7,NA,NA,CASSDIGTAGAHEQYF,TGTGCCAGCAGTGATATAGGGACCGCGGGTGCCCACGAGCAGTACTTC
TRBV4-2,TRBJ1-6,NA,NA,CASRQSGTYNSPLHF,TGTGCCAGCAGACAAAGCGGGACGTATAATTCACCCCTCCACTTT
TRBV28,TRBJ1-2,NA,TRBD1,CASTRSPQGNYGYTF,TGTGCCAGCACCCGATCCCCACAGGGGAACTATGGCTACACCTTC
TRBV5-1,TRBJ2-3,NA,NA,CASSLDRSTDTQYF,TGCGCCAGCAGCTTGGACAGGAGCACAGATACGCAGTATTTT
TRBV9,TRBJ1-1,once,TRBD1,CASSLLQGAVNTEAFF,TGTGCCAGCAGCCTATTACAGGGGGCAGTGAACACTGAAGCTTTCTTT
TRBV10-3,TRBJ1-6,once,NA,CAIRDRAFDNSPLHF,TGTGCCATCAGGGATCGGGCTTTCGATAATTCACCCCTCCACTTT
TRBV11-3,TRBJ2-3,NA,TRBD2,CASSPGLALKDTQYF,TGTGCCAGCAGCCCCGGACTAGCCTTGAAAGATACGCAGTATTTT
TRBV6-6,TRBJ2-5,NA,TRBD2,CASRRLAGGETQYF,TGTGCCAGCAGGCGACTAGCGGGAGGGGAGACCCAGTACTTC
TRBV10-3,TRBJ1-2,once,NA,CAISEGGNYGYTF,TGTGCCATCAGTGAGGGGGGTAACTATGGCTACACCTTC
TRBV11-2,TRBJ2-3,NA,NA,CASSFTFTDTQYF,TGTGCCAGCAGCTTCACATTCACAGATACGCAGTATTTT
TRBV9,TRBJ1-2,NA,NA,CASSVGGMTFGYGYTF,TGTGCCAGCAGCGTAGGGGGAATGACCTTTGGCTATGGCTACACCTTC